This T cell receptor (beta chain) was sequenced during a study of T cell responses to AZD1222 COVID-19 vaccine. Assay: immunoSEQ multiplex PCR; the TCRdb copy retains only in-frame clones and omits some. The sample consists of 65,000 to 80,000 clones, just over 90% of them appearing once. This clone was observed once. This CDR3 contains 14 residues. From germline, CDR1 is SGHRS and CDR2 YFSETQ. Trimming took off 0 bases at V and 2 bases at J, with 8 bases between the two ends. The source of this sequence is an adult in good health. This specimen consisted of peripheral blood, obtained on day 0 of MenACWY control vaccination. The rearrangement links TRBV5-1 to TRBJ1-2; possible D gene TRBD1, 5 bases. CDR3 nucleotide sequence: TGCGCCAGCAGCTTGGGGGACGGCAACTATGGCTACACCTTC. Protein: CASSLGDGNYGYTF.